A selection of T cell receptor beta chains follows, all from one sample in a study of type 1 regulatory T cells. Their antigens remain unidentified. MiXCR was run by TCRdb on the reads, yielding one entry per CDR3 protein. The data contain some 25,000 distinct CDR3 sequences, roughly two thirds of them singletons. Sequencing input: cultured T cells, either the whole culture or a sorted T cell fraction (not recorded which). The receptors come from a human donor in good health. Both conserved end residues are part of each CDR3. The order of the fields is V gene, CDR3 protein.

v_call: TRBV12-3/TRBV12-4; cdr3_aa: CASSLVGIGSGNTIYF
v_call: TRBV6-6; cdr3_aa: CASRGDPGKHYGYTF
v_call: TRBV28; cdr3_aa: CASSSWAGGSNTGELFF
v_call: TRBV7-2; cdr3_aa: CASSLAESYEQYF
v_call: TRBV6-6; cdr3_aa: CASSSGGRETQYF
v_call: TRBV7-8; cdr3_aa: CASSSPDRGVYEQYF
v_call: TRBV3-1; cdr3_aa: CASSPEGGSSSGYGYTF
v_call: TRBV5-1; cdr3_aa: CASSGKGTGDTQYF
v_call: TRBV6-6; cdr3_aa: CATRTSGGETQYF
v_call: TRBV12-3/TRBV12-4; cdr3_aa: CASSLKSVTEAFF
v_call: TRBV5-1; cdr3_aa: CASSFGQGDYYGYTF
v_call: TRBV7-2; cdr3_aa: CASSLDRVTGELFF
v_call: TRBV18; cdr3_aa: CASSPPDRAAYEQYF
v_call: TRBV20-1; cdr3_aa: CSAPKDGGAGQPQHF
v_call: TRBV6-5; cdr3_aa: CASSASGYGSAFF
v_call: TRBV7-9; cdr3_aa: CASSSQQGDTEAFF
v_call: TRBV6-5; cdr3_aa: CASSYTGLMLEQFF
v_call: TRBV20-1; cdr3_aa: CSARAASGRTYEQYF
v_call: TRBV20-1; cdr3_aa: CSAEYTDTQYF
v_call: TRBV6-2/TRBV6-3; cdr3_aa: CASSYESRGAQETQYF
v_call: TRBV4-1; cdr3_aa: CASSRGTPGGYEQYF
v_call: TRBV12-3/TRBV12-4; cdr3_aa: CASSLGTHYGYTF
v_call: TRBV7-9; cdr3_aa: CASSFWTVQETQYF
v_call: TRBV7-8; cdr3_aa: CASSFGWNTEAFF
v_call: TRBV7-7; cdr3_aa: CATGEGDRGTQYF
v_call: TRBV6-5; cdr3_aa: CASSRGTGVTGELFF
v_call: TRBV19; cdr3_aa: CASSTTGGLYEQFF
v_call: TRBV4-2; cdr3_aa: CASSPTSGGDTQYF
v_call: TRBV5-5; cdr3_aa: CASSRTSAGELFF
v_call: TRBV29-1; cdr3_aa: CSVEDSALGQFF
v_call: TRBV10-3; cdr3_aa: CAISVDRNTIYF
v_call: TRBV9; cdr3_aa: CASSVEGGPYNEQFF
v_call: TRBV20-1; cdr3_aa: CSATEGNSPLHF
v_call: TRBV5-5; cdr3_aa: CASSLGDSGTDTQYF
v_call: TRBV3-1; cdr3_aa: CASSPTLSGGSYNEQFF
v_call: TRBV27; cdr3_aa: CASSLQDHPTGELFF
v_call: TRBV20-1; cdr3_aa: CSARGMAGANTGELFF
v_call: TRBV7-9; cdr3_aa: CASSLSTGELFF
v_call: TRBV7-2; cdr3_aa: CASSLAVGTPSYEQYF
v_call: TRBV7-9; cdr3_aa: CASSLMDINTEAFF
v_call: TRBV7-2; cdr3_aa: CASSLRTGKAFF
v_call: TRBV20-1; cdr3_aa: CSATGTGSYGYTF
v_call: TRBV20-1; cdr3_aa: CSARRGMEPQHF
v_call: TRBV2; cdr3_aa: CASSERLVVTNGYTF
v_call: TRBV10-2; cdr3_aa: CASSAGLGQFF
v_call: TRBV4-3; cdr3_aa: CASSQATGVSPLHF
v_call: TRBV12-3/TRBV12-4; cdr3_aa: CASSFFTEAFF
v_call: TRBV29-1; cdr3_aa: CSVATVAGTEAFF